The 23 T cell receptor beta chains below were found in one sample sequenced in a study of cytomegalovirus exposure and HLA in healthy donors. Both 60 Vbeta primers and 13 Jbeta primers went into the PCR. TCRdb's copy holds only in-frame clones and misses some; the assay was immunoSEQ multiplex PCR. The table lists about 130,000 clones, 80% of them singletons. Sequenced material: PBMCs. These receptors originate from a middle-aged man in good health and CMV-seronegative.

A single count supports this clone. V usage is TRBV12-5 and J usage is TRBJ2-5; 16 nucleotides line up with TRBD2. Looked up from germline, CDR1 is LGHNT and CDR2 is FRNRAP. The CDR3 covers 17 residues. With V trimmed by 6 bases and J by 4 bases, 8 bases remained unmatched. The CDR3: CASGLGTSGGAVETQYF. CDR3 bases: TGTGCTAGTGGCCTGGGGACTAGCGGGGGGGCCGTAGAGACCCAGTACTTC.

This clone came up a few times. V gene TRBV28 combines with J gene TRBJ1-6; the match to TRBD1 covers 9 bases. CDR3 size: 16 residues. Per germline, CDR1 MDHEN and CDR2 SYDVKM. J gave up 1 base and V 5 bases, and 3 bases lay outside the gene matches. The CDR3 coding sequence is TGTGCCAGCAGTAAGACAGGGGGTTCCTATAATTCACCCCTCCACTTT. Amino acids: CASSKTGGSYNSPLHF. The full variable domain, in which reference TRBV28 and TRBJ1-6 provide the parts outside the CDR3, is DVKVTQSSRYLVKRTGEKVFLECVQDMDHENMFWYRQDPGLGLRLIYFSYDVKMKEKGDIPEGYSVSREKKERFSLILESASTNQTSMYLCASSKTGGSYNSPLHFGNGTRLTVT.

The J gene is TRBJ2-2, the V gene TRBV2; possible D gene TRBD1, 6 bases. Germline V CDR1 and CDR2: SNHLY, FYNNEI. V was pared by 6 bases and J by 2 bases, with 16 bases between. This CDR3 region has 16 residues. DNA of the CDR3: TGTGCCAGCAGAGGTTCTAGGGGGTTAAACACCGGGGAGCTGTTTTTT. Translated: CASRGSRGLNTGELFF.

The V call is TRBV6-6, the J call TRBJ2-5; 13 bases are a match to TRBD2. J was trimmed by 5 bases and V by 5 bases; bases with no gene match: 5. Looked up from germline, CDR1 is MNHNY and CDR2 is SVGAGI (reference sequence). The CDR3 runs 15 residues. The CDR3 protein is CASSKRTSGGETQYF. The CDR3, as DNA: TGTGCCAGCAGTAAACGGACTAGCGGGGGTGAGACCCAGTACTTC.

This chain joins TRBV19 and TRBJ2-7, with D possibly TRBD1 on 5 matching bases. The CDR3 loop spans 14 amino acids. Germline-derived CDR1 and CDR2 are LNHDA and SQIVND (reference sequence). V lost 6 bases, J lost 0 bases, and 12 bases lay in between. CDR3: CASRDRPNSYEQYF. The CDR3 bases are TGTGCCAGTAGAGACAGACCAAACTCCTACGAGCAGTACTTC.

The CDR3 sequence is CASSKTGGSSYNEQFF. The CDR3 coding sequence is TGTGCCAGCAGCAAGACAGGGGGAAGCTCCTACAATGAGCAGTTCTTC. V and J are TRBV27 and TRBJ2-1; 9 bases match TRBD1. The CDR3 runs 16 residues. Germline assignment: CDR1 MNHEY and CDR2 SMNVEV (reference sequence). The V segment lost 6 bases and the J segment 0 bases; nucleotides outside the gene matches: 6.

This clone was seen only a few times. The rearrangement links TRBV19 to TRBJ2-6; perhaps TRBD1 as D (6 bases). The CDR3 runs 17 residues. Between the trimmed V and J ends, which lost 4 bases and 0 bases, there was a span of 13 bases. CDR1 LNHDA and CDR2 SQIVND come from the germline V gene (reference sequence). CDR3 loop: CASSRDTTSSGANVLTF. The CDR3 DNA reads TGTGCCAGTAGTAGGGACACCACGAGCTCTGGGGCCAACGTCCTGACTTTC. The entire variable domain, with the rest obtained from reference TRBV19 and TRBJ2-6, is as follows: DGGITQSPKYLFRKEGQNVTLSCEQNLNHDAMYWYRQDPGQGLRLIYYSQIVNDFQKGDIAEGYSVSREKKESFPLTVTSAQKNPTAFYLCASSRDTTSSGANVLTFGAGSRLTVL.

The chain has TRBV7-7 and TRBJ2-5; 10 bases are a match to TRBD2. Trimming took 5 bases from V and 1 from J; bases not matched to a gene: 7. Germline assignment: CDR1 SSHAT and CDR2 FNYEAQ (reference sequence). This CDR3 has 16 residues. The CDR3 loop reads CASSQTSGEVQETQYF. CDR3 in DNA: TGTGCCAGCAGCCAAACTAGCGGGGAGGTCCAAGAGACCCAGTACTTC.

The rearrangement links TRBV28 to TRBJ1-5; D uncertain. Trimming removed 6 bases at V and 4 bases at J, with 7 bases between. The V gene's germline CDR1 is MDHEN and CDR2 SYDVKM. The CDR3 spans 12 residues. CDR3 DNA: TGTGCCAGCAGGGCCCCTAATCAGCCCCAGCATTTT. It yields the protein CASRAPNQPQHF.

This clone has a handful of counts. The chain combines TRBV2 with TRBJ2-3; TRBD2 agrees at 13 bases. Germline CDR1 SNHLY, CDR2 FYNNEI. The J segment lost 2 bases and the V segment lost 6 bases, leaving 2 bases of the junction unmatched. The CDR3 length is 15 residues. This CDR3 reads CASRLAGGDTDTQYF. CDR3 bases: TGTGCCAGCAGACTAGCGGGAGGGGACACAGATACGCAGTATTTT.

V and J are TRBV7-2 and TRBJ1-5; tentatively, D is TRBD1 (5 bases). This CDR3 contains 17 residues. Trimming removed 3 bases at V and 1 base at J, with 16 bases between. Germline CDR1 and CDR2: SGHTA and FQGNSA. CDR3 sequence: CASSFHPGRVSNQPQHF. CDR3 nucleotide sequence: TGTGCCAGCAGCTTTCACCCCGGCAGGGTGAGCAATCAGCCCCAGCATTTT. Supplemented by reference TRBV7-2 and TRBJ1-5, the full variable domain reads GAGVSQSPSNKVTEKGKDVELRCDPISGHTALYWYRQSLGQGLEFLIYFQGNSAPDKSGLPSDRFSAERTGGSVSTLTIQRTQQEDSAVYLCASSFHPGRVSNQPQHFGDGTRLSIL.

The chain employs TRBV7-7 and TRBJ2-2, with TRBD1 matching over 8 bases. V was pared by 3 bases and J by 6 bases, with 9 bases of the junction left unmatched. Per germline, CDR1 SSHAT and CDR2 FNYEAQ (reference sequence). CDR3 length: 16 residues. The CDR3 protein is CASSFISGGAAGELFF. As DNA, the CDR3 is TGTGCCAGCAGCTTTATTTCAGGGGGCGCTGCCGGGGAGCTGTTTTTT.

This clone was counted between two and nine times. This chain connects TRBV11-1 to TRBJ2-6; no clear D gene. In germline, CDR1 is SGHAT, CDR2 FQDESV (reference sequence). The CDR3 extends over 17 amino acids. V was cut by 4 bases and J by 2 bases, with 15 bases left in between. The CDR3: CASSSPIGVAGANVLTF. DNA for the CDR3: TGTGCCAGCAGCTCCCCCATAGGAGTTGCTGGGGCCAACGTCCTGACTTTC.

This chain joins TRBV19 and TRBJ1-3; D gene uncertain. The ends were cut back, 3 bases at V and 1 base at J, with 7 bases in the middle. CDR1 and CDR2 from the germline V gene are LNHDA and SQIVND (reference sequence). The CDR3 sequence is 14 residues long. The CDR3 DNA is TGTGCCAGTAGTATTGGAGGTTCTGGAAACACCATATATTTT. Translating it yields CASSIGGSGNTIYF.

V usage is TRBV12-5 and J usage is TRBJ1-1, with a weak D call TRBD1 (6 bases). With 3 bases removed from V and 0 bases from J, the gap between germline ends came to 26 bases. The germline V gene has CDR1 LGHNT and CDR2 FRNRAP. The CDR3 is 20 amino acids. CDR3 region: CASGLVAQRGGPRMNTEAFF. The CDR3 coding sequence is TGTGCTAGTGGTTTAGTAGCGCAACGGGGGGGGCCTCGGATGAACACTGAAGCTTTCTTT. Together with reference TRBV12-5 and TRBJ1-1, the CDR3 gives the full variable domain: DARVTQTPRHKVTEMGQEVTMRCQPILGHNTVFWYRQTMMQGLELLAYFRNRAPLDDSGMPKDRFSAEMPDATLATLKIQPSEPRDSAVYFCASGLVAQRGGPRMNTEAFFGQGTRLTVV.

CDR3 region: CASSLGLAEETQYF. The CDR3 nucleotides read TGTGCCAGCAGCCTGGGACTAGCGGAAGAGACCCAGTACTTC. This rearrangement joins TRBV7-9 to TRBJ2-5, with 11 bases lining up with TRBD2. The CDR3 has 14 amino acids. Trimming took 5 bases from V and 3 from J; bases not matched to a gene: 2. CDR1 and CDR2 from the germline V gene are SEHNR and FQNEAQ (reference sequence).

The chain links TRBV5-1 to TRBJ1-1, with TRBD1 identical over 7 bases. The CDR3 spans 15 residues. Per germline, CDR1 SGHRS and CDR2 YFSETQ. Trimming took 4 bases from V and 1 from J; bases not matched to a gene: 7. CDR3 region: CASSLGQRENTEAFF. The CDR3 region has the DNA TGCGCCAGCAGCCTGGGACAGCGAGAGAACACTGAAGCTTTCTTT.

The chain uses TRBV5-1 and TRBJ2-2; D uncertain. The germline gives CDR1 SGHRS, CDR2 YFSETQ. This CDR3 comprises 15 residues. Deletions cut 1 base from V and 1 base from J, with 8 bases between. The CDR3 loop is CASSLTPMNTGELFF. The DNA for the CDR3 is TGCGCCAGCAGCTTGACACCGATGAACACCGGGGAGCTGTTTTTT.

The V gene is TRBV2, the J gene TRBJ2-7, with D perhaps matching TRBD2 (6 bases). CDR1 and CDR2 (germline): SNHLY, FYNNEI. Trimming cost V 3 bases and J 3 bases, with 15 bases left between them. The CDR3 is made up of 15 amino acids. CDR3 amino acids: CASSEGGMAFYEQYF. For the CDR3, the DNA is TGTGCCAGCAGTGAGGGCGGGATGGCATTCTACGAGCAGTACTTC.

The chain carries TRBV7-6 and TRBJ2-7; TRBD2 is a possible D gene (5 bases). The CDR3 length is 16 residues. Trimming removed 4 bases at V and 2 bases at J, with 18 bases between. Per the germline V gene, CDR1 is SGHVS and CDR2 is FNYEAQ. CDR3 DNA sequence: TGTGCCAGCAGCTCGACCACTGCGACCGGGGCCTACGAGCAGTACTTC. Protein: CASSSTTATGAYEQYF.

This clone was counted between two and nine times. The V and J genes are TRBV5-1 and TRBJ2-1, with TRBD2 identical over 10 bases. With 2 bases clipped from V and 3 bases from J, the junction kept 8 bases outside the gene matches. Germline CDR1 reads SGHRS; CDR2 reads YFSETQ. This CDR3 has 17 residues. Written as DNA, the CDR3 is TGCGCCAGCAGCTTTGTAAAGGGACTAGCGTTCTACAATGAGCAGTTCTTC. Its translation is CASSFVKGLAFYNEQFF.

The rearrangement uses TRBV11-2 and TRBJ2-7; 10 bases align to TRBD1. CDR1 and CDR2 (germline): SGHAT, FQNNGV. This CDR3 is 16 amino acids long. The V segment lost 0 bases and the J segment 3 bases; nucleotides outside the gene matches: 5. Here the CDR3 DNA reads TGTGCCAGCAGCTTAGACAGGACAGGGGGTTTCTACGAGCAGTACTTC. It yields the protein CASSLDRTGGFYEQYF.

This chain links TRBV10-1 with TRBJ1-1; D gene unclear. Germline V gives CDR1 WNHNN, CDR2 SYGVQD (reference sequence). CDR3 length: 15 residues. Deletions cut 3 bases from V and 1 base from J, with 12 bases between. CDR3 region: CASSEVAGKNTEAFF. In DNA, the CDR3 is TGCGCCAGCAGTGAAGTTGCCGGGAAGAACACTGAAGCTTTCTTT.